These 26 T cell receptor beta chains were sequenced from one sample in a study of T cell responses to AZD1222 COVID-19 vaccine. The repertoire was sequenced with immunoSEQ multiplex PCR; TCRdb's copy has only in-frame clones and lacks some. The repertoire holds some 150,000 clones, with roughly nine tenths as singletons. This specimen consisted of peripheral blood, obtained 28 days after the second AZD1222 dose. These receptors were obtained from an adult who received the AZD1222 COVID-19 vaccine.

The chain has TRBV6-2 or TRBV6-3 and TRBJ1-1; D may be TRBD1 (6 bases). Trimming left V 4 bases short and J 1 base short, with 10 bases between. The CDR3 sequence is 14 residues long. Germline V gene lookup returns CDR1 MNHEY and CDR2 SVGEGT. This CDR3 is CASSSQGSNTEAFF. The DNA of the CDR3 is TGTGCCAGCAGTTCACAGGGCTCGAACACTGAAGCTTTCTTT.

The genes are TRBV5-6 and TRBJ2-1; 9 bases are a match to TRBD1. The CDR3 has 15 residues. The germline CDR1 and CDR2 sequences are SGHDT and YYEEEE. V was pared by 1 base and J by 6 bases, with 5 bases of the junction left unmatched. DNA of the CDR3: TGTGCCAGCAGCTTGACGGGACAGGGAATCAATGAGCAGTTCTTC. As protein: CASSLTGQGINEQFF.

The chain has TRBV6-6 and TRBJ2-2; 8 bases match TRBD1. This CDR3 is built from 15 residues. The J segment lost 1 base and the V segment lost 8 bases, leaving 6 bases of the junction unmatched. Germline lookup yields CDR1 MNHNY and CDR2 SVGAGI (reference sequence). CDR3 amino acids: CASPLGTGNTGELFF. The CDR3 nucleotides are TGTGCCAGCCCCTTGGGGACAGGGAACACCGGGGAGCTGTTTTTT.

This clone appeared a single time. The rearrangement joins TRBV19 to TRBJ1-3, with 7 bases aligning to TRBD1. CDR3 length equals 16 residues. CDR1 is LNHDA and CDR2 is SQIVND in the germline V gene (reference sequence). Trimming at V came to 3 bases and at J to 9 bases, leaving 14 bases not matched to a gene. The CDR3 loop reads CASSIPTGQYEVTIYF. Here the CDR3 DNA reads TGTGCCAGTAGTATCCCAACGGGACAGTACGAAGTCACCATATATTTT.

V is TRBV9 and J is TRBJ2-1; D is unclear. V lost 3 bases and J 6 bases, leaving 7 bases between the germline ends. This CDR3 has 12 amino acids. Germline CDR1 reads SGDLS; CDR2 reads YYNGEE. The CDR3 bases are TGTGCCAGCAGCGCCCCTCGCAATGAGCAGTTCTTC. Its translation is CASSAPRNEQFF.

This chain uses TRBV10-3 with TRBJ2-2; tentatively, D is TRBD1 or TRBD2 (5 bases each). V gave up 0 bases and J gave up 2 bases, with 10 bases separating them. The V gene's germline CDR1 is ENHRY and CDR2 SYGVKD. The CDR3 spans 16 residues. The CDR3 reads CAISESGGLNTGELFF. CDR3 coding DNA: TGTGCCATCAGTGAGTCTGGGGGTTTAAACACCGGGGAGCTGTTTTTT.

This chain uses TRBV18 with TRBJ1-1; D is unclear. V gave up 3 bases and J gave up 4 bases, with 6 bases separating them. Germline V lookup: CDR1 KGHSH, CDR2 LQKENI. This CDR3 has 12 residues. CDR3 sequence (DNA): TGTGCCAGCTCACCTTCGCGCACTGAAGCTTTCTTT. It codes for CASSPSRTEAFF. The full variable domain, rest sourced from reference TRBV18 and TRBJ1-1, is NAGVMQNPRHLVRRRGQEARLRCSPMKGHSHVYWYRQLPEEGLKFMVYLQKENIIDESGMPKERFSAEFPKEGPSILRIQQVVRGDSAAYFCASSPSRTEAFFGQGTRLTVV.

This clone was seen just once. The rearrangement uses TRBV19 and TRBJ1-2; D is unresolved. This CDR3 has 13 residues. V was shortened by 6 bases and J by 4 bases, with 12 bases between the two germline ends. Germline V gene sequence: CDR1 LNHDA, CDR2 SQIVND (reference sequence). CDR3 amino acids: CASSDIPGYGYTF. The CDR3 coding sequence is TGTGCCAGTAGCGACATCCCTGGCTATGGCTACACCTTC.

This clone was picked up one time. This chain links TRBV7-2 with TRBJ2-7; a possible D gene is TRBD1 (6 bases). Germline CDR1 is SGHTA and CDR2 is FQGNSA. The CDR3 contains 12 residues. Trimming shortened V by 5 bases and J by 6 bases, and 11 bases separated the two germline ends. In nucleotides, the CDR3 is TGTGCCAGCAGCACACGCAGGGGCGAGCAGTACTTC. Protein: CASSTRRGEQYF.

The V gene is TRBV7-9, the J gene TRBJ1-4, with D possibly matching TRBD1 (5 bases). Germline V gives CDR1 SEHNR, CDR2 FQNEAQ (reference sequence). Trimming stripped 1 base from V and 4 bases from J, with 10 bases between. The CDR3 is made up of 15 amino acids. The CDR3 DNA is TGTGCCAGCAGCTTAGGGGGCGCCCGTAATGAAAAACTGTTTTTT. The encoded protein is CASSLGGARNEKLFF.

This rearrangement joins TRBV27 to TRBJ2-7, with 12 bases that match TRBD1. This CDR3 has 15 residues. Per germline, CDR1 MNHEY and CDR2 SMNVEV (reference sequence). V was clipped by 6 bases and J by 4 bases; unmatched bases: 7. The CDR3 loop reads CASRLGQGAHYEQYF. The CDR3 region has the DNA TGTGCCAGCAGACTGGGACAGGGGGCTCATTACGAGCAGTACTTC.

V gene TRBV6-5 combines with J gene TRBJ2-5; possibly TRBD1 for D (7 bases). The CDR3 totals 15 residues. Germline V lookup: CDR1 MNHEY, CDR2 SVGAGI. The V end lost 5 bases, the J end lost 5 bases, and 18 bases lay between the germline ends. The CDR3 loop is CASSRQGGSPETQYF. CDR3 sequence (DNA): TGTGCCAGCAGTCGCCAGGGGGGCTCCCCGGAGACCCAGTACTTC.

The chain joins TRBV5-6 to TRBJ2-7, with TRBD1 matching 9 bases. Germline trimming cut 4 bases from V and 3 bases from J; bases unmatched to any gene: 8. The CDR3 consists of 15 residues. The germline gives CDR1 SGHDT, CDR2 YYEEEE. CDR3 DNA sequence: TGTGCCAGCAGCGGGCGGACAGGGGCACTCTACGAGCAGTACTTC. Encoded protein: CASSGRTGALYEQYF.

The chain carries TRBV10-2 and TRBJ1-1; D gene uncertain. The CDR3 consists of 13 residues. Germline CDR1 and CDR2: WSHSY and SAAADI. Trimming stripped 6 bases from V and 1 base from J, with 9 bases between. The CDR3 here is CASSDFGNTEAFF. The DNA for the CDR3 is TGCGCCAGCAGCGACTTTGGGAACACTGAAGCTTTCTTT.

The chain links TRBV13 to TRBJ1-2; 7 bases fit TRBD1. Germline V gene lookup returns CDR1 PRHDT and CDR2 FYEKMQ (reference sequence). This CDR3 spans 17 amino acids. Trimming took 4 bases from V and 4 from J; bases not matched to a gene: 15. The DNA for the CDR3 is TGTGCCAGCAGCTCCCGACAGGGCGGGTTCCCTAGCTATGGCTACACCTTC. Its translation is CASSSRQGGFPSYGYTF.

The genes are TRBV29-1 and TRBJ1-2; D is ambiguous. Germline V gene sequence: CDR1 SQVTM, CDR2 ANQGSEA. The V end was cut by 6 bases, the J end by 3 bases, with 14 bases between. The CDR3 spans 13 residues. The CDR3 reads CSVGRTSDYGYTF. The CDR3 nucleotides read TGCAGCGTCGGCAGGACCAGCGACTATGGCTACACCTTC.

V is TRBV6-1 and J is TRBJ2-5; a possible D gene is TRBD1 (6 bases). Between the trimmed V and J ends, which lost 4 bases and 1 base, there was a span of 16 bases. CDR1 and CDR2 from the germline V gene are MNHNS and SASEGT. The CDR3 is 16 residues long. CDR3 DNA sequence: TGTGCCAGCAGTGCCGACAGGATGTATGGCCAAGAGACCCAGTACTTC. It encodes CASSADRMYGQETQYF.

The CDR3 loop reads CASQLGEQYF. The DNA for the CDR3 is TGTGCCAGCCAGCTCGGCGAGCAGTACTTC. The gene calls are TRBV2 and TRBJ2-7; the D is unclear. Germline lookup yields CDR1 SNHLY and CDR2 FYNNEI. CDR3 length: 10 residues. Trimming left V 8 bases short and J 6 bases short, with 8 bases between.

This chain links TRBV18 with TRBJ2-3, with D possibly TRBD1 on 6 matching bases. V gave up 4 bases and J gave up 2 bases, with 16 bases separating them. This CDR3 spans 16 amino acids. Germline assignment: CDR1 KGHSH and CDR2 LQKENI. The CDR3 loop is CASSLFSDRNTDTQYF. The DNA of the CDR3 is TGTGCCAGCTCACTCTTCTCGGACAGAAACACAGATACGCAGTATTTT.

This rearrangement joins TRBV7-8 to TRBJ2-2; 9 bases fit TRBD1. Losses at the gene ends were 3 bases for V and 4 bases for J; bases not matched to a gene: 6. Germline V gene data show CDR1 as SGHVS and CDR2 as FQNEAQ. The length of the CDR3 is 16 residues. The CDR3 DNA reads as TGTGCCAGCAGCTTTTCACAGGGGGCGACCACCGGGGAGCTGTTTTTT. This gives the protein CASSFSQGATTGELFF.

The chain is built from TRBV4-3 and TRBJ2-5; 9 bases align to TRBD2. This CDR3 is 14 amino acids long. The V and J ends lost 4 bases and 5 bases, in that order; junction bases with no gene match: 5. Germline CDR1 reads LGHNA; CDR2 reads YSLEER. In nucleotides, the CDR3 is TGCGCCAGCAGCCGTTGGACTAGCGACGAGACCCAGTACTTC. Translation gives CASSRWTSDETQYF.

The rearrangement joins TRBV24-1 to TRBJ2-1; 7 nucleotides line up with TRBD1. V was pared by 3 bases and J by 3 bases, with 7 bases of the junction left unmatched. CDR1 and CDR2 from the germline V gene are KGHDR and SFDVKD. The CDR3 covers 16 residues. CDR3 sequence: CATSDQKGANYNEQFF. In DNA form, the CDR3 reads TGTGCCACCAGTGATCAAAAGGGGGCAAACTACAATGAGCAGTTCTTC.

The chain links TRBV28 to TRBJ1-1; a weak D match, TRBD1 (5 bases). Germline V gene lookup returns CDR1 MDHEN and CDR2 SYDVKM. This CDR3 contains 14 residues. Trimming left V 6 bases short and J 5 bases short, with 16 bases between. CDR3 sequence reads: CASRWTSSWTEAFF. Written as DNA, the CDR3 is TGTGCCAGCAGATGGACATCCAGCTGGACTGAAGCTTTCTTT. The full variable domain, with the rest looked up from reference TRBV28 and TRBJ1-1, is DVKVTQSSRYLVKRTGEKVFLECVQDMDHENMFWYRQDPGLGLRLIYFSYDVKMKEKGDIPEGYSVSREKKERFSLILESASTNQTSMYLCASRWTSSWTEAFFGQGTRLTVV.

The chain recombines TRBV5-6 with TRBJ1-6; D remains unclear. Trimming took off 0 bases at V and 9 bases at J, with 4 bases between the two ends. The CDR3 has 12 residues. Germline CDR1 is SGHDT and CDR2 is YYEEEE. The CDR3 protein is CASSLAVSPLHF. As DNA, the CDR3 is TGTGCCAGCAGCTTGGCTGTTTCACCCCTCCACTTT.

The CDR3 nucleotides are TGTGCCAGCAGCGTAGTGGATCAGTCCCCCTACGAGCAGTACTTC. Residues: CASSVVDQSPYEQYF. This chain joins TRBV9 and TRBJ2-7; D gene uncertain. The CDR3 runs to 15 residues. Trimming took 0 bases from V and 2 from J, leaving 12 bases between them. Germline V gives CDR1 SGDLS, CDR2 YYNGEE.

The chain combines TRBV6-2 or TRBV6-3 with TRBJ2-2; 9 bases match TRBD1. Germline V gene sequence: CDR1 MNHEY, CDR2 SVGEGT. This CDR3 is 18 amino acids long. Losses at the gene ends were 6 bases for V and 0 bases for J; bases not matched to a gene: 11. CDR3 DNA sequence: TGTGCCAGCAGCCCTGCCCCGGGACAGGGAGCGAACACCGGGGAGCTGTTTTTT. It translates to CASSPAPGQGANTGELFF.